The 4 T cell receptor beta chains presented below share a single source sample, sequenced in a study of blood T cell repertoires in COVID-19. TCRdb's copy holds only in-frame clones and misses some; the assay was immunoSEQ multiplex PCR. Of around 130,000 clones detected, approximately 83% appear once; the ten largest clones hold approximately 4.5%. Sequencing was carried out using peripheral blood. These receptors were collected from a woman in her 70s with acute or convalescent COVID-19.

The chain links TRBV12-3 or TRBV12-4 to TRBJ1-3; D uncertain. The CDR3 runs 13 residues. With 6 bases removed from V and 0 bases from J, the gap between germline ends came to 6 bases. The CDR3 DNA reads TGTGCCAGCAGGAAGAGCTCTGGAAACACCATATATTTT. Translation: CASRKSSGNTIYF.

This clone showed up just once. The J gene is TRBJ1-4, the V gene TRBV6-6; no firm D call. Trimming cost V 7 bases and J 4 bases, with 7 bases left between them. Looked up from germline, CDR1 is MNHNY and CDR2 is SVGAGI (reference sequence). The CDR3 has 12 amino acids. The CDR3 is CASTLINEKLFF. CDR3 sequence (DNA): TGTGCCAGCACCCTAATTAATGAAAAACTGTTTTTT.

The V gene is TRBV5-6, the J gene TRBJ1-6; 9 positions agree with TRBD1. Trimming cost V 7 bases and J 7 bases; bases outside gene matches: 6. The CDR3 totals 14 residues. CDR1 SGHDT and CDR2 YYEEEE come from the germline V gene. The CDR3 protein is CASENRGQNSPLHF. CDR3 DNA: TGTGCCAGCGAAAACAGGGGGCAGAATTCACCCCTCCACTTT.

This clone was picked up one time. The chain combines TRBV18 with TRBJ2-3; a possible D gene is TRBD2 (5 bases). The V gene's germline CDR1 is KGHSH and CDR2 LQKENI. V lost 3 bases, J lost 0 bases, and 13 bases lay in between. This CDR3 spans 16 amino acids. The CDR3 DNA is TGTGCCAGCTCACCGCTGGAGCGGAGTAGCACAGATACGCAGTATTTT. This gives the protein CASSPLERSSTDTQYF.